This entry describes one TCR beta chain. Authors' data handling: Cell counts per sample came from amplifying reference gene primers. Libraries were prepared by immunoSEQ multiplex PCR; TCRdb keeps only in-frame clonotypes and omits some of them. That table supplies the V and J calls and clone size; D and trimming were determined from the DNA. Of 150,000 to 200,000 clones listed, roughly 83% are singletons. One Seattle source followed patients from active infection through their disease course. The data belong to a study of blood T cell repertoires in COVID-19. Study-level information: COVID-19 samples collected from the United States, Italy and Spain covered acute and convalescent phases. T cells, B-cell-depleted T cells, or PBMCs provided the cDNA or gDNA that served as material.

Germline CDR1 is KGHSH and CDR2 is LQKENI. The CDR3 contains 16 residues. V lost 6 bases, J lost 4 bases, and 9 bases stayed unmatched. Sequenced input: peripheral blood. The genes are TRBV18 and TRBJ2-3, with 11 bases identical to TRBD2. The sequence derives from a woman aged 40 to 50 with COVID-19, enrolled during active disease. The CDR3, as DNA: TGTGCCAGCTCGGCTACTAGCGGGAGAGGATCAGATACGCAGTATTTT. Its protein is CASSATSGRGSDTQYF.